This record concerns one T cell receptor beta chain sequence. What this receptor recognizes is not known. Within one base of it there is no much larger clone, and no base qualities were kept. In the same sample, other DNA sequences code for this CDR3. This sample stems from a study of cytotoxic CD8 clonotypes in ibrutinib-treated CLL listed by TCRdb under 2021. Turning to the overall study: The cohort had about a dozen relapsed/refractory and 15 treatment-naive patients; around 17 were IGHV unmutated. Responses were partial in roughly 24 patients and complete in 2; after median around 68 months follow-up, roughly 14 stayed in remission and about twelve progressed. The response samples were drawn at a median of approximately 11 months into treatment, with a range of roughly 6 to 36 months. On average, each sample had hundreds of thousands of productive templates and more than 75,000 productive rearrangements. Of the 90 or so participants in the trial, roughly 26 had longitudinal samples available. Cryopreserved peripheral blood mononuclear cells were obtained prior to treatment, at the time of response, and at either disease progression or sustained remission.

The trim is 3 bases for V and 1 base for J, with a gap of 7 bases between the germline ends. The germline V gene provides CDR1 KGHSH and CDR2 LQKENI. The CDR3 spans 13 residues, from the cysteine through the phenylalanine. Here the CDR3 DNA is all that survives: 39 bases in frame from base 1. Around 1.8 micrograms of genomic DNA were extracted from cryopreserved PBMCs for TCR beta library preparation. Longitudinal blood samples from CLL patients receiving ibrutinib monotherapy were subjected to high-throughput TCR beta sequencing. Patients were enrolled in a phase 2 open-label single-center ibrutinib monotherapy trial. A MiSeq instrument was used for deep resolution sequencing, which targeted depths ranging from 1 in 1 million up to 1 in 200,000 T cells, with coverage averaging 10x for each clonotype. The immunoSEQ hsTCRB Kit was used to generate TCR beta libraries. The paper's data handling went like this. The data were analyzed with ImmunoSEQ Analyzer and ImmunoSEQ Data Assistant, and V, D and J gene assignments followed IMGT definitions. Clonality was computed as one minus normalized Shannon entropy of productive rearrangement frequencies, ranging from 0 to 1. Only overrepresented clonotypes making up at least 0.05% of each patient's repertoire were included in the public clonotype analysis. Repertoires from some twelve age-matched healthy donors in immuneACCESS were used as clonality controls. Drawn from immuneACCESS, this table holds only the in-frame rearrangements with V and J called that TCRdb kept. Clones are partly lost; checked studies trace under half to an unresolved V gene and leave the rest unexplained. That table furnishes V, J and clone size, whereas the DNA furnished D and trimming. This sample lists about 310,000 clones; almost 80% were detected once. Under 8.5% of the sample rests with the top ten.

Results and caveats for the whole study, not just this receptor: Lymph node repertoires were not examined, and the timing of sampling was not matched between patients in sustained remission and those whose disease progressed. Clonality increased at ibrutinib response, stayed stable in sustained remission, and fell back toward baseline at progression. Public clonotypes were rare and either shrank or stayed stable during treatment, and the rise in clonality at ibrutinib response reflected expansion of private clonotypes. At baseline, clonality was higher than in age-matched healthy donors and showed a strong correlation with circulating CD8+ T-cell counts.

The rearranged chain carries TRBV18 and TRBJ2-7; TRBD1 could be the D gene, as 5 bases match. This TCR came from a human donor with chronic lymphocytic leukemia. Sequencing used PBMCs, obtained before ibrutinib treatment. The nucleotide sequence reads TGTGCCAGCTCACCTGGACATTCCTACGAGCAGTACTTC. It is translated as CASSPGHSYEQYF.